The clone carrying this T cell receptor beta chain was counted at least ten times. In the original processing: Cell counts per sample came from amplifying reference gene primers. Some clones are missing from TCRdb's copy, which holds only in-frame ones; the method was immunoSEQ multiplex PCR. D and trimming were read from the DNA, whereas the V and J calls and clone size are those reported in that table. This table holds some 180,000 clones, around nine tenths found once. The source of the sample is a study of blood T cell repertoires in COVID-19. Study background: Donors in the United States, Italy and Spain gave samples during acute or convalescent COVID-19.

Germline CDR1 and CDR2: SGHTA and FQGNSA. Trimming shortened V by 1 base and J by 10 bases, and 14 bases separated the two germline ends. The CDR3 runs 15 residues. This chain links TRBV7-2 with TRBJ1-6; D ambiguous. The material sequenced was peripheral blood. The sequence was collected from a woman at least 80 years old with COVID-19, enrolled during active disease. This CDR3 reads CASSLERAVASPLHF. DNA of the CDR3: TGTGCCAGCAGCTTAGAACGAGCTGTCGCCTCACCCCTCCACTTT.